Below, one TCR beta chain is given with its context. Data came from immunoSEQ multiplex PCR; TCRdb stores just in-frame clones and leaves some out. Of 60,000 to 75,000 clones in the sample, roughly 84% were seen once. This entry comes from a study of T cell responses to AZD1222 COVID-19 vaccine. The V segment lost 4 bases and the J segment 4 bases; nucleotides outside the gene matches: 8. CDR3 length equals 16 residues. Germline V gene data show CDR1 as LNHNV and CDR2 as YYDKDF (reference sequence). The starting material was peripheral blood, obtained on day 0 of AZD1222 vaccination. This TCR came from an adult in good health. V is TRBV15 and J is TRBJ2-2; TRBD2 matches at 8 bases. The CDR3 reads CATSTILGTSTGELFF. CDR3 nucleotide sequence: TGTGCCACCAGCACAATATTGGGGACTAGCACCGGGGAGCTGTTTTTT. The variable domain in full, completed from reference TRBV15 and TRBJ2-2, reads DAMVIQNPRYQVTQFGKPVTLSCSQTLNHNVMYWYQQKSSQAPKLLFHYYDKDFNNEADTPDNFQSRRPNTSFCFLDIRSPGLGDTAMYLCATSTILGTSTGELFFGEGSRLTVL.